These 24 T cell receptor beta chains share one sample of origin, sequenced in a study of cytomegalovirus exposure and HLA in healthy donors (dated by TCRdb to about 2017). Libraries were built with the immunoSEQ multiplex PCR assay. A mixture of 60 forward primers for TCR Vbeta segments and 13 reverse primers for TCR Jbeta segments was used in the multiplex PCR. TCRdb holds this immuneACCESS table with in-frame rearrangements only. Some clones are missing; in checked studies, unresolved V genes explain under half, and the rest has no known cause. The sample table holds about 130,000 clones, of which more than 80% were seen once. 8.9% of the sample is in the top ten clones. What was sequenced was PBMCs. These receptors were collected from a man under 40 in good health and CMV-seropositive.

V usage is TRBV5-1 and J usage is TRBJ2-3, with D perhaps TRBD1 (5 bases). V gave up 5 bases and J gave up 4 bases, with 14 bases separating them. The germline gives CDR1 SGHRS, CDR2 YFSETQ. CDR3 length equals 14 residues. CDR3 nucleotides: TGCGCCAGCAGGACAGTACAGAGCTCAGATACGCAGTATTTT. Protein product: CASRTVQSSDTQYF.

This chain links TRBV20-1 with TRBJ1-1; D is ambiguous. Germline CDR1 and CDR2: DFQATT and SNEGSKA (reference sequence). This CDR3 contains 11 residues. The V gene lost 4 bases and the J gene lost 3 bases, with 6 bases spanning the gap. CDR3 nucleotides: TGCAGTGCTATCCCCTACACTGAAGCTTTCTTT. Protein product: CSAIPYTEAFF.

A word on this clone: Other DNA sequences in the same sample also yield this CDR3. V and J are TRBV5-6 and TRBJ1-1, with D perhaps matching TRBD1 (6 bases). The V and J ends lost 2 bases and 1 base respectively, with 12 bases between them. Germline V gene data show CDR1 as SGHDT and CDR2 as YYEEEE. The CDR3 has 15 amino acids. CDR3 region: CASSFIGQPNTEAFF. The CDR3 DNA sequence: TGTGCCAGCAGCTTTATTGGACAGCCGAACACTGAAGCTTTCTTT.

Comment on this clone: The junction departs from the called germline gene at one end, perhaps through a read error. This rearrangement joins TRBV2 to TRBJ2-7, with 7 bases identical to TRBD1. CDR1 and CDR2 from the germline V gene are SNHLY and FYNNEI. The CDR3 spans 14 residues. CDR3 bases: TGTGCCAGCAGTTGGACAGGCCTCCTCTACGGGCAGTACTTC. Translation: CASSWTGLLYGQYF.

The chain carries TRBV5-6 and TRBJ1-2; 7 nucleotides align to TRBD1. The CDR3 covers 14 residues. In germline, CDR1 is SGHDT, CDR2 YYEEEE. Trimming cost V 3 bases and J 8 bases; bases outside gene matches: 10. CDR3 nucleotides: TGTGCCAGCAGCTCGTACAGGGGCCCCTTAGGCTACACCTTC. It yields the protein CASSSYRGPLGYTF.

The sample holds a few counts of this clone. This sequence joins TRBV10-2 and TRBJ2-5; D might be TRBD2 (6 bases). The V gene lost 4 bases and the J gene lost 0 bases, with 9 bases spanning the gap. The CDR3 spans 14 residues. Germline lookup yields CDR1 WSHSY and CDR2 SAAADI. The CDR3 DNA reads as TGCGCCAGCAGTGCGACTAGTTACCAAGAGACCCAGTACTTC. Translating it yields CASSATSYQETQYF.

The rearrangement uses TRBV7-8 and TRBJ1-1, with D perhaps matching TRBD1 (5 bases). CDR3 length: 15 residues. The ends were cut back, 0 bases at V and 6 bases at J, with 14 bases in the middle. Germline V lookup: CDR1 SGHVS, CDR2 FQNEAQ. The DNA for the CDR3 is TGTGCCAGCAGCTTAGCAGGGGCCCTGCTCGCTGAAGCTTTCTTT. It is translated as CASSLAGALLAEAFF.

The chain carries TRBV9 and TRBJ2-1, with TRBD2 matching over 10 bases. Germline CDR1 reads SGDLS; CDR2 reads YYNGEE. This CDR3 is built from 18 residues. The junction had 14 bases not matched to a gene; V was cut back by 2 bases and J by 6 bases. The DNA for the CDR3 is TGTGCCAGCAGCGTCTCTTCTAGCGGGAGCTACGAATCCAATGAGCAGTTCTTC. This translates into CASSVSSSGSYESNEQFF.

The chain combines TRBV19 with TRBJ1-1; 8 positions match TRBD1. This CDR3 comprises 13 residues. The V gene's germline CDR1 is LNHDA and CDR2 SQIVND (reference sequence). The V gene end was trimmed by 5 bases and the J gene end by 4 bases; junction bases not matched to a gene: 3. In DNA form, the CDR3 reads TGTGCCAGTAGTCTTCAGGGGGCCACTGAAGCTTTCTTT. Translating it yields CASSLQGATEAFF.

There are a few counts of this clone. The J gene is TRBJ2-7, the V gene TRBV4-1; 12 bases fit TRBD2. CDR1 and CDR2 (germline): MGHRA, YSYEKL. The V and J ends lost 4 bases and 5 bases, in that order; junction bases with no gene match: 6. The CDR3 has 15 amino acids. DNA for the CDR3: TGCGCCAGCAGCCCTGGACTAGCGGGGACAGACGAGCAGTACTTC. It is translated as CASSPGLAGTDEQYF.

The table lists this clone with a few counts. This chain joins TRBV6-1 and TRBJ2-1, with a weak D call TRBD2 (7 bases). Trimming left V 7 bases short and J 4 bases short, with 14 bases between. Germline V lookup: CDR1 MNHNS, CDR2 SASEGT. This CDR3 region has 14 residues. The DNA of the CDR3 is TGTGCCAGCACTGCGGGGGCCAGATACAATGAGCAGTTCTTC. This sequence encodes CASTAGARYNEQFF.

This clone occurred once. CDR3 region: CAWEGTGEETQYF. The CDR3 DNA reads as TGTGCCTGGGAGGGGACAGGGGAAGAGACCCAGTACTTC. The rearrangement links TRBV30 to TRBJ2-5; TRBD1 aligns across 10 bases. V lost 5 bases, J lost 3 bases, and 3 bases stayed unmatched. This CDR3 is 13 amino acids long. Per germline, CDR1 GTSNPN and CDR2 SVGIG (reference sequence).

The chain combines TRBV11-2 with TRBJ2-1, with 7 positions matching TRBD1. CDR1 SGHAT and CDR2 FQNNGV come from the germline V gene. This CDR3 has 15 amino acids. Trimming took 5 bases from V and 3 from J; bases not matched to a gene: 7. CDR3 sequence (DNA): TGTGCCAGCAGCACGGGACAGCACCTCTACAATGAGCAGTTCTTC. Translated, it gives CASSTGQHLYNEQFF.

The chain links TRBV6-1 to TRBJ1-5, with TRBD1 identical over 7 bases. V trimming: 10 bases; J trimming: 3 bases; junction bases outside the gene matches: 3. The CDR3 sequence is 12 residues long. Germline V gene sequence: CDR1 MNHNS, CDR2 SASEGT. The CDR3 spells CAIDRDNQPQHF. CDR3 DNA sequence: TGTGCCATCGACAGGGACAATCAGCCCCAGCATTTT.

This rearrangement joins TRBV2 to TRBJ2-5, with a possible D match to TRBD1 (6 bases). Matching the DNA end better, TRBJ2-7 makes the J call doubtful. CDR1 is SNHLY and CDR2 is FYNNEI in the germline V gene. The CDR3 is 15 residues long. Here the CDR3 reads CASTRTAPPSYEQYF. Here the CDR3 DNA reads TGTGCCAGCACTCGGACAGCCCCCCCCTCCTACGAGCAGTACTTC.

J is TRBJ2-2 and V is TRBV10-3; TRBD1 matches 10 bases. CDR1 and CDR2 (germline): ENHRY, SYGVKD. The CDR3 extends over 17 amino acids. The trim removed 6 bases at V and 0 bases at J, leaving 7 bases unmatched. The CDR3 reads CAIRGTGVSSNTGELFF. The CDR3 coding sequence is TGTGCCATCAGGGGGACAGGGGTCTCCTCGAACACCGGGGAGCTGTTTTTT.

This clone was picked up a small number of times. The chain is built from TRBV5-1 and TRBJ1-1; 7 bases are shared with TRBD1. V was clipped by 2 bases and J by 5 bases; unmatched bases: 9. Germline lookup yields CDR1 SGHRS and CDR2 YFSETQ. The CDR3 has 15 amino acids. The CDR3 DNA follows: TGCGCCAGCAGCTTTGGTGTGGTGGGACAGACTGAAGCTTTCTTT. Amino acids: CASSFGVVGQTEAFF.

The rearrangement joins TRBV5-1 to TRBJ2-1; the match to TRBD2 covers 9 bases. Looked up from germline, CDR1 is SGHRS and CDR2 is YFSETQ. The CDR3 length is 15 residues. V dropped 1 base and J dropped 8; count of bases not matched to a gene: 7. Written as DNA, the CDR3 is TGCGCCAGCAGCTTGAACGGCGGGGGGGTGTATGAGCAGTTCTTC. It translates to CASSLNGGGVYEQFF.

The chain uses TRBV5-1 and TRBJ2-7, with 8 bases lining up with TRBD2. Germline V gene data show CDR1 as SGHRS and CDR2 as YFSETQ. V shed 4 bases and J 2 bases; nucleotides not matched to a gene: 5. CDR3 length: 14 amino acids. The CDR3 DNA reads TGCGCCAGCAGCCCCGGGCGGGGGGCCTACGAGCAGTACTTC. This codes for CASSPGRGAYEQYF.

The chain recombines TRBV15 with TRBJ2-1; TRBD2 matches 11 bases. The CDR3 sequence is 15 residues long. Losses at the gene ends were 1 base for V and 5 bases for J; bases not matched to a gene: 1. Germline V gene data show CDR1 as LNHNV and CDR2 as YYDKDF (reference sequence). This CDR3 is CATSRGLAGNNEQFF. CDR3 sequence (DNA): TGTGCCACCAGCAGAGGACTAGCGGGAAACAATGAGCAGTTCTTC. The full variable domain, its missing parts supplied by reference TRBV15 and TRBJ2-1, is DAMVIQNPRYQVTQFGKPVTLSCSQTLNHNVMYWYQQKSSQAPKLLFHYYDKDFNNEADTPDNFQSRRPNTSFCFLDIRSPGLGDTAMYLCATSRGLAGNNEQFFGPGTRLTVL.

Concerning this clone itself: Other DNA sequences in this specimen translate into the identical CDR3. The CDR3 DNA reads as TGTGCCAGCAGCCCTTTAACCCAACTAGCGGGGGGCACAGATACGCAGTATTTT. This translates into CASSPLTQLAGGTDTQYF. The chain couples TRBV5-4 to TRBJ2-3; 11 positions match TRBD2. V dropped 4 bases and J dropped 1; count of bases not matched to a gene: 11. From germline, CDR1 is SGHNT and CDR2 YYREEE (reference sequence). The CDR3 consists of 18 residues.

This clone was seen a few times. The J gene is TRBJ2-2, the V gene TRBV5-6; D is unresolved. CDR3 length: 13 amino acids. The V and J ends lost 3 bases and 6 bases respectively, with 9 bases between them. Germline assignment: CDR1 SGHDT and CDR2 YYEEEE. The CDR3 loop is CASSSPGSGELFF. The CDR3 nucleotides are TGTGCCAGCAGCTCTCCAGGCTCCGGGGAGCTGTTTTTT.

The chain employs TRBV18 and TRBJ1-3; no firm D call. This CDR3 comprises 18 residues. Germline V gives CDR1 KGHSH, CDR2 LQKENI. Trimming removed 4 bases at V and 0 bases at J, with 19 bases between. The CDR3 reads CASSLVQAGGSSGNTIYF. Here the CDR3 DNA reads TGTGCCAGCTCACTCGTGCAGGCTGGAGGGTCCTCTGGAAACACCATATATTTT.

The chain couples TRBV15 to TRBJ2-5; TRBD1 matches 9 bases. Germline lookup yields CDR1 LNHNV and CDR2 YYDKDF (reference sequence). The V gene end was trimmed by 1 base and the J gene end by 4 bases; junction bases not matched to a gene: 7. The CDR3 is 16 amino acids. The CDR3 spells CATSRVRGQGRETQYF. In DNA, the CDR3 is TGTGCCACCAGCAGAGTACGGGGACAGGGAAGAGAGACCCAGTACTTC. Together with reference TRBV15 and TRBJ2-5, the CDR3 gives the full variable domain: DAMVIQNPRYQVTQFGKPVTLSCSQTLNHNVMYWYQQKSSQAPKLLFHYYDKDFNNEADTPDNFQSRRPNTSFCFLDIRSPGLGDTAMYLCATSRVRGQGRETQYFGPGTRLLVL.